This T cell receptor (beta chain) appears in the sequencing data of a study of shared clonotypes between healthy human individuals. In the study overall: Donors had three CD4 naive, three CD4 memory, two CD8 naive and one CD8 memory plate apiece.

Overall study results and limits: Larger estimated richness was generally seen in naive subsets than in memory subsets.

Germline V gives CDR1 LGHNA, CDR2 YNFKEQ. V was clipped by 3 bases and J by 3 bases, with 19 bases between them. This CDR3 spans 17 amino acids. From CD4+ cells came CD45RA+ naive and CD45RA-negative memory subsets. Template for every sorted-subset replicate PCR totaled about 200 ng DNA, some 30,000 T cell genomes. The method was immunoSEQ multiplex PCR; TCRdb's version includes in-frame clones alone and lacks a portion of them. The repertoire holds roughly 520,000 clones, with approximately 95% as singletons. About this clone: Its antigen is not identified.

The specimen was naive CD4+ T cells sorted from blood. As for subset: CD45RA+ positively selected. The sequence was obtained from a woman younger than 45 in good health. The V gene is TRBV4-2, the J gene TRBJ2-3; no clear D gene. The CDR3 protein is CASSHVGMGPKTDTQYF. In nucleotides, the CDR3 is TGTGCCAGCAGCCACGTGGGGATGGGTCCCAAGACAGATACGCAGTATTTT.